This T cell receptor (beta chain) was found in a study of blood T cell repertoires in COVID-19. At the level of the study: T cells, B-cell-depleted T cells, or PBMCs supplied cDNA or gDNA.

The Seattle patients, enrolled during active infection, were followed longitudinally. The CDR3 length is 15 residues. CDR1 and CDR2 (germline): MNHEY, SVGAGI. With V trimmed by 6 bases and J by 5 bases, 12 bases remained unmatched. Methods used by the authors: Amplification of reference gene primers provided the estimated nucleated cell counts. The repertoire was sequenced with immunoSEQ multiplex PCR; TCRdb's copy has only in-frame clones and lacks some. Clone size and V and J calls were adopted from that table, with D and trimming inferred from the DNA. The table includes almost 400,000 clones, approximately 87% detected once.

The specimen sequenced was peripheral blood. The receptor was derived from a woman aged 55-70 years with COVID-19, enrolled during active disease. The chain uses TRBV6-5 and TRBJ1-2, with 7 positions matching TRBD1. In DNA form, the CDR3 reads TGTGCCAGCAGCCCCTTAAGGGGGCAGGTTTATGGCTACACCTTC. Translation gives CASSPLRGQVYGYTF.